This T cell receptor beta chain comes out of a study of cytomegalovirus exposure and HLA in healthy donors. Findings of the study overall: The classifier, whose performance was assessed in both the original and validation cohorts, reportedly diagnosed cytomegalovirus status with high specificity and sensitivity.

With 60 Vbeta and 13 Jbeta primers, the PCR was carried out. TCRdb keeps only in-frame clones here, not all; method: immunoSEQ multiplex PCR. The sample yields hundreds of thousands of clones, over 60% seen once. As to this clone: Its target is not known.

This CDR3 has 16 amino acids. J was trimmed by 6 bases and V by 3 bases; bases with no gene match: 4. The V gene's germline CDR1 is SGHVS and CDR2 FNYEAQ. The TCR originated in a man between 18 and 29 years old in good health and CMV-seronegative. Sequenced sample: PBMCs. The rearrangement uses TRBV7-6 and TRBJ2-2; TRBD2 matches at 13 bases. The CDR3 bases are TGTGCCAGCAGCTTTCCGGGACTAGCGGGATCCGGGGAGCTGTTTTTT. Amino acids: CASSFPGLAGSGELFF. Together with reference TRBV7-6 and TRBJ2-2, the CDR3 gives the full variable domain: GAGVSQSPRYKVTKRGQDVALRCDPISGHVSLYWYRQALGQGPEFLTYFNYEAQQDKSGLPNDRFSAERPEGSISTLTIQRTEQRDSAMYRCASSFPGLAGSGELFFGEGSRLTVL.